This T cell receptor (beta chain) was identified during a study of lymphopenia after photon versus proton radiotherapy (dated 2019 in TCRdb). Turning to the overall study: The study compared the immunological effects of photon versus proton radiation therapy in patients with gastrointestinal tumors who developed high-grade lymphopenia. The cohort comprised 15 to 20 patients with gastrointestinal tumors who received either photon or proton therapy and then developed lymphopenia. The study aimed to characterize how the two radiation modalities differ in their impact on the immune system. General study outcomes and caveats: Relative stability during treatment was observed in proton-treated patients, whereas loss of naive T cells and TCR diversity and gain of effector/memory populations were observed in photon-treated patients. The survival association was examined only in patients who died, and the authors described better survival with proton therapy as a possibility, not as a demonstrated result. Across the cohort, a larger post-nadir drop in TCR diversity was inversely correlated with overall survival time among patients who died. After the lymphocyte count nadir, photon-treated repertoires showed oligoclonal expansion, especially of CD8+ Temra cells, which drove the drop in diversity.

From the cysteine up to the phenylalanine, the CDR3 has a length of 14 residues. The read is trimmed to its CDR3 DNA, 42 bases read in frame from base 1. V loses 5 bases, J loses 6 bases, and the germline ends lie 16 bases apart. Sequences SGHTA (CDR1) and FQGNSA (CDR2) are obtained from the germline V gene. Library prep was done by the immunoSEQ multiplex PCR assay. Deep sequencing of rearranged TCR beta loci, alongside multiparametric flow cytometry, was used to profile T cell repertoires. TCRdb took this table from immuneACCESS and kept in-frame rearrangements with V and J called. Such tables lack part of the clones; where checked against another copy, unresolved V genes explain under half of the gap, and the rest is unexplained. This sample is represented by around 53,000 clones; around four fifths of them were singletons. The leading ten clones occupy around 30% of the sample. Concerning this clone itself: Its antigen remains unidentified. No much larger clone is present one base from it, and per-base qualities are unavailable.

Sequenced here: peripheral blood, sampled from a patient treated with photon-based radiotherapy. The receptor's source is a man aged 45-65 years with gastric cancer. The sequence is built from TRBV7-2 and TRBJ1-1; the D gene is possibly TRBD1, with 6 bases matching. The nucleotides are TGTGCCAGCAGCCCTATCCCAGGGGTAGCTGAAGCTTTCTTT. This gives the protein CASSPIPGVAEAFF.